The 7 T cell receptor beta chains below come from one sample, sequenced in a study of breast tumors, draining lymph nodes, adjacent tissues. TCRdb processed the multiplex PCR reads anew with MiXCR; each CDR3 protein has one entry. The table shows tens of thousands of distinct CDR3 sequences, with under 50% occurring only once. Sequenced material: breast tumor tissue. The receptor source for this set is a female donor with breast cancer. Some clones in this sample may be carry-over from other donors' samples.

In its sample, this clonotype was seen many times. The genes are TRBV20-1 and TRBJ2-7; D may be TRBD2 (6 bases). Trimming pared 0 bases from V and 3 bases from J, leaving 15 bases between. The CDR3 totals 15 residues. Germline lookup yields CDR1 DFQATT and CDR2 SNEGSKA (reference sequence). The CDR3 DNA follows: TGCAGTGCTAGAGATCTAGGCGGGAACTTCTACGAGCAGTACTTC. Amino acids: CSARDLGGNFYEQYF.

This clonotype was recorded a few times. This may be a read error: a much more frequent sequence differs by one nucleotide. This rearrangement joins TRBV20-1 to TRBJ2-3; D call uncertain. V gave up 0 bases and J gave up 8 bases, with 15 bases separating them. There are 14 residues in the CDR3. Germline V lookup: CDR1 DFQATT, CDR2 SNEGSKA (reference sequence). The CDR3 reads CSARDLGIAATQYF. DNA for the CDR3: TGCAGTGCTAGAGATCTCGGTATTGCAGCTACGCAGTATTTT.

This clonotype was recorded at least ten times. The chain is built from TRBV28 and TRBJ2-7; D call uncertain. Germline V gives CDR1 MDHEN, CDR2 SYDVKM. V lost 5 bases and J lost 6, with 23 bases in between. This CDR3 has 16 amino acids. This chain's CDR3 is CASSRFGAASTGEQYF. In DNA, the CDR3 is TGTGCCAGCAGTCGTTTCGGCGCAGCCTCCACGGGCGAGCAGTACTTC.

Judged by abundance, this clonotype is medium-sized (0.01 to 0.1%). This chain uses TRBV6-6 with TRBJ2-5; the match to TRBD1 covers 8 bases. The CDR3 covers 14 residues. V shed 6 bases and J 5 bases; nucleotides not matched to a gene: 8. CDR1 MNHNY and CDR2 SVGAGI come from the germline V gene (reference sequence). The CDR3: CASRTTGGAETQYF. In nucleotides, the CDR3 is TGTGCCAGCAGGACTACAGGGGGAGCGGAGACCCAGTACTTC.

The rearrangement joins TRBV5-4 to TRBJ2-4; D gene uncertain. Trimming removed 4 bases from V and 9 bases from J, with 11 bases in between. The CDR3 contains 12 residues. CDR1 SGHNT and CDR2 YYREEE come from the germline V gene (reference sequence). CDR3 bases: TGTGCCAGCAGCACCCCGGCTGGCATTCAGTACTTC. Amino acid sequence: CASSTPAGIQYF.

The table lists this clonotype with many counts. V gene TRBV29-1 combines with J gene TRBJ1-2, with D possibly being TRBD1 (5 bases). Between the trimmed V and J ends, which lost 8 bases and 8 bases, there was a span of 21 bases. The germline V gene has CDR1 SQVTM and CDR2 ANQGSEA. This CDR3 is 13 amino acids long. The CDR3 is CSSLAAGLGGYTF. CDR3 nucleotides: TGCAGCTCTCTAGCAGCAGGGCTCGGAGGCTACACCTTC.

The chain joins TRBV20-1 to TRBJ2-7; 9 positions agree with TRBD2. This CDR3 region has 15 residues. Germline V CDR1 and CDR2: DFQATT, SNEGSKA (reference sequence). J lost 0 bases, V lost 0 bases, and 3 bases had no gene match. The CDR3 here is CSARDRGRGSYEQYF. The CDR3 nucleotides read TGCAGTGCTAGAGATCGCGGGAGGGGCTCCTACGAGCAGTACTTC.